Listed below are T cell receptor beta chains from one sample, sequenced in a study of Ad26.COV2.S vaccination and SARS-CoV-2 variants. Clones were sequenced by immunoSEQ multiplex PCR, and TCRdb holds only the in-frame ones, with some missing. The repertoire holds fewer than 55,000 clones, around 83% seen once, with around 43% in the top ten. The material was peripheral blood, obtained after recovery from COVID-19. The receptors originated from a human donor who had recovered from COVID-19. Each CDR3 is given with its conserved first and last residue. Fields, in order: J gene, D gene, clone size, V gene, CDR3 DNA, CDR3 protein. D genes are given only for firm matches. Some rows have no size entry. The others give once, few or many, or a class for an expanded clone.

j_call: TRBJ2-5; d_call: -; clone_size: -; v_call: TRBV7-9; cdr3_nt: TGTGCCAGCAGAACCACAGGGGCGGGGGAAGAGACCCAGTACTTC; cdr3_aa: CASRTTGAGEETQYF
j_call: TRBJ2-1; d_call: -; clone_size: -; v_call: TRBV11-2; cdr3_nt: TGTGCCAGCAGCCCGAGAGGTTCGTACAATGAGCAGTTCTTC; cdr3_aa: CASSPRGSYNEQFF
j_call: TRBJ2-5; d_call: -; clone_size: once; v_call: TRBV27; cdr3_nt: TGTGCCAGCAGTTTATCTTCTGGGGAGACCCAGTACTTC; cdr3_aa: CASSLSSGETQYF
j_call: TRBJ2-5; d_call: TRBD2; clone_size: -; v_call: TRBV5-1; cdr3_nt: TGCGCCAGCAGCTCCCCGGGACAGGGTTTTACTAGCGGGGGCCAAGAGACCCAGTACTTC; cdr3_aa: CASSSPGQGFTSGGQETQYF
j_call: TRBJ1-1; d_call: -; clone_size: -; v_call: TRBV5-8; cdr3_nt: TGTGCCAGCAGCTTGTTTCGAGGATTATCGGGCGCGGAGGACACTGAAGCTTTCTTT; cdr3_aa: CASSLFRGLSGAEDTEAFF
j_call: TRBJ1-6; d_call: -; clone_size: few; v_call: TRBV12-2; cdr3_nt: TGTGCAAGTCGCTTAGCGAGTATGAGGGTTCCGAGCTCCTATAATTCACCCCTCCACTTT; cdr3_aa: CASRLASMRVPSSYNSPLHF
j_call: TRBJ2-2; d_call: -; clone_size: few; v_call: TRBV10-3; cdr3_nt: TGTGCCATCGGACGCGGGGAGCTGTTTTTT; cdr3_aa: CAIGRGELFF
j_call: TRBJ2-1; d_call: TRBD1; clone_size: -; v_call: TRBV30; cdr3_nt: TGTGCCTGGAGTCCCGGGACAGGGGCTAACAATGAGCAGTTCTTC; cdr3_aa: CAWSPGTGANNEQFF
j_call: TRBJ1-6; d_call: -; clone_size: -; v_call: TRBV3-1/TRBV3-2; cdr3_nt: TGTGCCAGCGAACCAGGGTTGACGAGTGAGTCACCCCTCCACTTT; cdr3_aa: CASEPGLTSESPLHF
j_call: TRBJ1-5; d_call: -; clone_size: -; v_call: TRBV30; cdr3_nt: TGTGCCATGTTGACACAGGGAGGTCAGCCCCAGCATTTT; cdr3_aa: CAMLTQGGQPQHF
j_call: TRBJ1-1; d_call: -; clone_size: -; v_call: TRBV5-1; cdr3_nt: TGCGCCAGCAGCCCGGATCGGGTGGGGCTAAGGGACACTGAAGCTTTCTTT; cdr3_aa: CASSPDRVGLRDTEAFF
j_call: TRBJ1-4; d_call: -; clone_size: -; v_call: TRBV30; cdr3_nt: TGTGCCTGGAGCAATAAGGGTTATGAAAAACTGTTTTTT; cdr3_aa: CAWSNKGYEKLFF
j_call: TRBJ1-6; d_call: -; clone_size: once; v_call: TRBV28; cdr3_nt: TGTGCCAGCAGTTTGTCGGGGGATAATTCACCCCTCCACTTT; cdr3_aa: CASSLSGDNSPLHF
j_call: TRBJ1-2; d_call: -; clone_size: -; v_call: TRBV19; cdr3_nt: TGTGCCAGTAGTATATTCGGGGAAGGTCGAGGCTACACCTTC; cdr3_aa: CASSIFGEGRGYTF
j_call: TRBJ2-5; d_call: -; clone_size: -; v_call: TRBV3-1/TRBV3-2; cdr3_nt: TGTGCCAGCAGCCCGGGACGGGGAGAGACCCAGTACTTC; cdr3_aa: CASSPGRGETQYF
j_call: TRBJ1-1; d_call: -; clone_size: -; v_call: TRBV7-2; cdr3_nt: TGTGCCAGCTCGGCAGGGGCGACCACTGAAGCTTTCTTT; cdr3_aa: CASSAGATTEAFF
j_call: TRBJ2-3; d_call: TRBD1; clone_size: few; v_call: TRBV9; cdr3_nt: TGTGCCAGCAGCCCGGGGACAGGGGATGTGACGATTGGAACGCAGTATTTT; cdr3_aa: CASSPGTGDVTIGTQYF
j_call: TRBJ2-5; d_call: -; clone_size: once; v_call: TRBV11-1; cdr3_nt: TGTGCCAGCAGCTCGGATCTGAGGGAGACCCAGTACTTC; cdr3_aa: CASSSDLRETQYF
j_call: TRBJ2-1; d_call: -; clone_size: -; v_call: TRBV11-2; cdr3_nt: TGTGCCAGCAGCTTGCGACAGTCCCCATACAATGAGCAGTTCTTC; cdr3_aa: CASSLRQSPYNEQFF
j_call: TRBJ2-7; d_call: TRBD1; clone_size: -; v_call: TRBV7-2; cdr3_nt: TGTGCCAGCAGCTTACCTCCGGGACAGGGGACCTACGAGCAGTACTTC; cdr3_aa: CASSLPPGQGTYEQYF
j_call: TRBJ1-2; d_call: -; clone_size: few; v_call: TRBV28; cdr3_nt: TGTGCCAGCAGCCGACCAGGGGCCCTGGTCGGCTACACCTTC; cdr3_aa: CASSRPGALVGYTF
j_call: TRBJ2-7; d_call: TRBD2; clone_size: -; v_call: TRBV4-1; cdr3_nt: TGCGCCAGCAGCCCGGGACTAGCGGGCAGCTCCTACGAGCAGTACTTC; cdr3_aa: CASSPGLAGSSYEQYF
j_call: TRBJ1-1; d_call: -; clone_size: -; v_call: TRBV11-2; cdr3_nt: TGTGCCAGCAGGACCGCGACGGTTACAATGAACACTGAAGCTTTCTTT; cdr3_aa: CASRTATVTMNTEAFF
j_call: TRBJ2-3; d_call: TRBD2; clone_size: -; v_call: TRBV7-3; cdr3_nt: TGTGCCAGCAGCTTACGTAGGACTAGCGGGGGCACAGATACGCAGTATTTT; cdr3_aa: CASSLRRTSGGTDTQYF
j_call: TRBJ1-1; d_call: -; clone_size: -; v_call: TRBV20-1; cdr3_nt: TGCAGTGCTAGTAGAACTGCAGAAACCATGAACACTGAAGCTTTCTTT; cdr3_aa: CSASRTAETMNTEAFF
j_call: TRBJ2-1; d_call: TRBD2; clone_size: -; v_call: TRBV30; cdr3_nt: TGTGCCTGGAGTCTGGGCGGGGGGGCCGGCTCCTACAATGAGCAGTTCTTC; cdr3_aa: CAWSLGGGAGSYNEQFF
j_call: TRBJ2-2; d_call: -; clone_size: -; v_call: TRBV5-1; cdr3_nt: TGCGCCAGCAGCACCTTTCAGGGGGGCGACACCGGGGAGCTGTTTTTT; cdr3_aa: CASSTFQGGDTGELFF
j_call: TRBJ1-1; d_call: -; clone_size: -; v_call: TRBV29-1; cdr3_nt: TGCAGCGTTGAACAACACATGAACACTGAAGCTTTCTTT; cdr3_aa: CSVEQHMNTEAFF
j_call: TRBJ2-1; d_call: -; clone_size: -; v_call: TRBV10-3; cdr3_nt: TGTGCCATCAGTGAGTTTGGGGTGACATCCTCCTACAATGAGCAGTTCTTC; cdr3_aa: CAISEFGVTSSYNEQFF
j_call: TRBJ2-2; d_call: -; clone_size: -; v_call: TRBV7-2; cdr3_nt: TGTGCCAGCAGCCTTCTAGGAGGGGGGAACACCGGGGAGCTGTTTTTT; cdr3_aa: CASSLLGGGNTGELFF
j_call: TRBJ1-3; d_call: -; clone_size: -; v_call: TRBV14; cdr3_nt: TGTGCCGACGACACATCCTCTGGAAACACCATATATTTT; cdr3_aa: CADDTSSGNTIYF
j_call: TRBJ1-2; d_call: -; clone_size: -; v_call: TRBV30; cdr3_nt: TGTGCCTGTCATAGACCACCCGTTGGCTACACCTTC; cdr3_aa: CACHRPPVGYTF
j_call: TRBJ2-1; d_call: TRBD2; clone_size: -; v_call: TRBV11-2; cdr3_nt: TGTGCCAGCAGCTTCAGCGGGAGGGGCAATGAGCAGTTCTTC; cdr3_aa: CASSFSGRGNEQFF
j_call: TRBJ2-7; d_call: TRBD1; clone_size: -; v_call: TRBV24-1; cdr3_nt: TGTGCCACCAGTGATCCCTCAAGGGACAGTCACTACGAGCAGTACTTC; cdr3_aa: CATSDPSRDSHYEQYF
j_call: TRBJ2-7; d_call: -; clone_size: -; v_call: TRBV5-1; cdr3_nt: TGCGCCAGCAGCTTGGACCCGGGGCGGTCCTACGAGCAGTACTTC; cdr3_aa: CASSLDPGRSYEQYF
j_call: TRBJ2-4; d_call: TRBD1; clone_size: -; v_call: TRBV6-6; cdr3_nt: TGTGCCAGCAGTTCCGGACAGGGGGCGCGATTGGACATTCAGTACTTC; cdr3_aa: CASSSGQGARLDIQYF
j_call: TRBJ1-2; d_call: TRBD1; clone_size: -; v_call: TRBV10-2; cdr3_nt: TGCGCCAGCAATCCGGGACAGGGTGCGAGGGGCTACACCTTC; cdr3_aa: CASNPGQGARGYTF
j_call: TRBJ2-2; d_call: TRBD1; clone_size: -; v_call: TRBV3-1/TRBV3-2; cdr3_nt: TGTGCCAGCAGCCACTGGGACAGTAACACCGGGGAGCTGTTTTTT; cdr3_aa: CASSHWDSNTGELFF
j_call: TRBJ2-1; d_call: TRBD2; clone_size: -; v_call: TRBV7-3; cdr3_nt: TGTGCCAGCAGCTTAACCGGGACTAGCGGGGGGCAAAATGAGCAGTTCTTC; cdr3_aa: CASSLTGTSGGQNEQFF
j_call: TRBJ2-3; d_call: TRBD2; clone_size: -; v_call: TRBV3-1/TRBV3-2; cdr3_nt: TGTGCCAGCAGGCCCGGGACTAGCGGGAGCACAGATACGCAGTATTTT; cdr3_aa: CASRPGTSGSTDTQYF
j_call: TRBJ2-1; d_call: -; clone_size: -; v_call: TRBV3-1/TRBV3-2; cdr3_nt: TGTGCCAGCAGCGACGCCTACAATGAGCAGTTCTTC; cdr3_aa: CASSDAYNEQFF
j_call: TRBJ2-7; d_call: -; clone_size: once; v_call: TRBV11-2; cdr3_nt: TGTGCCAGCAGCTCCCTTCAGGGCCCATGGGAGCAGTACTTC; cdr3_aa: CASSSLQGPWEQYF
j_call: TRBJ1-1; d_call: TRBD1; clone_size: -; v_call: TRBV24-1; cdr3_nt: TGTGCCACCAGTGATTTAGGCAGGGGGGGCACTGAAGCTTTCTTT; cdr3_aa: CATSDLGRGGTEAFF
j_call: TRBJ1-1; d_call: -; clone_size: -; v_call: TRBV7-2; cdr3_nt: TGTGCCAGCAGCCCCTTCGCGGATTGGGACACTGAAGCTTTCTTT; cdr3_aa: CASSPFADWDTEAFF
j_call: TRBJ2-7; d_call: -; clone_size: -; v_call: TRBV10-1; cdr3_nt: TGCGCCAGCAGCAGAAGCTCCTACGAGCAGTACTTC; cdr3_aa: CASSRSSYEQYF
j_call: TRBJ1-2; d_call: -; clone_size: -; v_call: TRBV29-1; cdr3_nt: TGCAGCGTTTCACAGGGATCTAACTATGGCTACACCTTC; cdr3_aa: CSVSQGSNYGYTF
j_call: TRBJ2-1; d_call: -; clone_size: -; v_call: TRBV4-1; cdr3_nt: TGCGCCAGCAGCCATTCAGGCGCACCGAACTCCTACAATGAGCAGTTCTTC; cdr3_aa: CASSHSGAPNSYNEQFF
j_call: TRBJ1-2; d_call: -; clone_size: -; v_call: TRBV5-6; cdr3_nt: TGTGCCAGCAGCTTGCGACGCTTTAACTATGGCTACACCTTC; cdr3_aa: CASSLRRFNYGYTF
j_call: TRBJ2-1; d_call: TRBD2; clone_size: once; v_call: TRBV23-1; cdr3_nt: TGCGCCAGCAGTCAATCCCAGCGGGGGGGACCTCTGAATAATGAGCAGTTCTTC; cdr3_aa: CASSQSQRGGPLNNEQFF
j_call: TRBJ2-5; d_call: -; clone_size: once; v_call: TRBV5-4; cdr3_nt: TGTGCCAGCAGCTTTGGGGGGGCCGCGAGTCGAGAGACCCAGTACTTC; cdr3_aa: CASSFGGAASRETQYF
j_call: TRBJ1-4; d_call: TRBD1; clone_size: -; v_call: TRBV10-3; cdr3_nt: TGTGCCATCAGTGAGTCTTTCGAAGGGACAGGGGCTATCGTGTGGGAAAAACTGTTTTTT; cdr3_aa: CAISESFEGTGAIVWEKLFF
j_call: TRBJ1-1; d_call: TRBD1; clone_size: -; v_call: TRBV14; cdr3_nt: TGTGCCAGCAGTCCTCTAGGACAGGGCCGCAGGAACACTGAAGCTTTCTTT; cdr3_aa: CASSPLGQGRRNTEAFF
j_call: TRBJ2-1; d_call: -; clone_size: -; v_call: TRBV3-1/TRBV3-2; cdr3_nt: TGTGCCAGCCGTCCCGGGACGGAAACCAATGAGCAGTTCTTC; cdr3_aa: CASRPGTETNEQFF